A selection of T cell receptor beta chains follows, all from one sample in a study of CD4 and CD8 cells across lung adenocarcinoma regions. Using its own MiXCR run on the PCR reads, TCRdb lists one record per CDR3 protein. The table includes 16,000 or so distinct CDR3 sequences, around 50% detected once. Sample: CD8+ T cells from the center of a lung tumor. These receptors came from a female donor with lung adenocarcinoma. The CD4 and CD8 labels of this study may be unreliable. Both conserved end residues are part of each CDR3.

j_call | v_call | cdr3_aa
TRBJ2-5 | TRBV7-2 | CASSSGPIQETQYF
TRBJ2-2 | TRBV9 | CASSVGGLASGELFF
TRBJ2-3 | TRBV7-9 | CASSLVPGGLDTQYF
TRBJ2-6 | TRBV6-1 | CASSRTSGRSSGANVLTF
TRBJ2-1 | TRBV10-2 | CASSSRSEQFF
TRBJ1-3 | TRBV6-5 | CASSYSRPSSGNTIYF
TRBJ2-5 | TRBV4-1 | CASSQADGGGGDTDTQYF
TRBJ1-1 | TRBV6-1 | CASSDSYTEAFF
TRBJ2-2 | TRBV6-5 | CASSFGGAGTGELFF
TRBJ2-2 | TRBV6-1 | CASWSTEELYF
TRBJ2-3 | TRBV10-3 | CAIGEIGGIGADTQYF
TRBJ2-5 | TRBV6-1 | CASSEVLAGPHEGTQYF
TRBJ2-4 | TRBV6-1 | CAGTRVCATDIQYF
TRBJ2-1 | TRBV3-1 | CASSQGGGDNEQFF
TRBJ2-4 | TRBV6-1 | CAVWGRLAKDTQYF
TRBJ1-6 | TRBV6-1 | CASREGQSYNSPLHF
TRBJ1-5 | TRBV6-5 | CASSSSPAGLSNQPQHF
TRBJ2-3 | TRBV6-1 | CASSRGLGGRFPDTQYF
TRBJ2-3 | TRBV11-3 | CASSATTDTQYF
TRBJ2-4 | TRBV6-8 | CASSAPGWWGKNTQYF
TRBJ2-5 | TRBV7-6 | CASSFTWGTGGEETQYF
TRBJ1-1 | TRBV10-3 | CASHREGLNTEAFF
TRBJ2-1 | TRBV5-1 | CASSLVPGTLNNEQFF
TRBJ2-3 | TRBV10-1 | CPSSGLRGKNMQYF